This entry concerns a single TCR beta chain. Its target is unknown. A much larger clone lies a single base off, so this may be a read error. The entry originates in a study of T cell repertoires in cytomegalovirus infection. Overall study results and limits: CMV-specific TCR beta clonotypes restricted by HLA-C were the ones dominating the ex vivo response.

The CDR3 consists of 13 residues. Per germline, CDR1 PRHDT and CDR2 FYEKMQ (reference sequence). The ends lost 6 bases at V and 6 bases at J; junction bases unmatched: 5. TCRdb itself ran the reads through MiXCR, one entry per CDR3 protein. The table has about 490,000 distinct CDR3 sequences, around 10% seen once. This receptor was identified in a human donor in good health (CMV status not recorded). Some clones in this sample may be carry-over from other donors' samples. This sequence joins TRBV13 and TRBJ1-1; 9 positions agree with TRBD1. The sample comprised PBMCs. CDR3 sequence reads: CASRWRQGAEAFF. The DNA of the CDR3 is TGTGCCAGCAGGTGGAGACAGGGGGCTGAAGCTTTCTTT.